This T cell receptor beta chain derives from a study of CD8 T cells in Susac syndrome. The V gene's germline CDR1 is LNHDA and CDR2 SQIVND (reference sequence). The CDR3 loop spans 17 amino acids. The junction had 14 bases not matched to a gene; V was cut back by 3 bases and J by 6 bases. Random hexamers were used to reverse transcribe an amount of about 0.45 to 1 ug RNA. TCRdb re-derived calls from the immunoSEQ multiplex PCR reads in MiXCR, one entry per CDR3 protein. Among about 280,000 distinct CDR3 sequences listed, 70% to 90% were seen once. In contrast to the negatively isolated CD8+ and CD4+ T cells, TEMRA cells were FACS-enriched.

The source of this sequence is a human donor with multiple sclerosis. The V and J genes are TRBV19 and TRBJ2-1, with 7 bases matching TRBD2. Specimen: CD8+ T cells from PBMCs. The CDR3 sequence is CASSMEETGLTFNEQFF. For the CDR3, the DNA is TGTGCCAGTAGTATGGAGGAAACGGGACTAACCTTCAATGAGCAGTTCTTC.